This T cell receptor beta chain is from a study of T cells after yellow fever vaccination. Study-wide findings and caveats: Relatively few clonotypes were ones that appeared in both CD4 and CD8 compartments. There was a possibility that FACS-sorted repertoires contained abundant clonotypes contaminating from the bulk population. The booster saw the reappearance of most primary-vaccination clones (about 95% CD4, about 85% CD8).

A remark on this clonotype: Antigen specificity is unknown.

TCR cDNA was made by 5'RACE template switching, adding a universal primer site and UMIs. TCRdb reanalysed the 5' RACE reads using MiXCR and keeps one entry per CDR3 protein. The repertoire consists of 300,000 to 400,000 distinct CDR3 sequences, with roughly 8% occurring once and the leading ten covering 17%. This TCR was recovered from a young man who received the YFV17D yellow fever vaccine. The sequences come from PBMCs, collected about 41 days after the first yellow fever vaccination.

CDR3 bases: TGCGCCAGCAGCCGCGCGGGACACTCTAATGAAAAACTGTTTTTT. Translation gives CASSRAGHSNEKLFF. The chain combines TRBV5-1 with TRBJ1-4; D is possibly TRBD1 (6 bases). V was pared by 4 bases and J by 3 bases, with 13 bases between. Germline lookup yields CDR1 SGHRS and CDR2 YFSETQ. The CDR3 is 15 residues long.